This T cell receptor (beta chain) was found in a study of blood T cell repertoires in COVID-19. Looking at the study overall: Samples came from the United States, Italy and Spain, spanning acute and convalescent COVID-19.

Per the germline V gene, CDR1 is SQVTM and CDR2 is ANQGSEA. The V end lost 0 bases, the J end lost 4 bases, and 14 bases lay between the germline ends. This CDR3 is 15 amino acids long. Using immunoSEQ multiplex PCR, the repertoire was profiled, and TCRdb retains in-frame clones only, with some absent. The sample records around 250,000 clones, over 80% being singletons. The sequence was collected from a woman aged 25 to 39 with acute COVID-19. The gene calls are TRBV29-1 and TRBJ2-3; tentative D call: TRBD2 (6 bases). Sequencing used PBMCs or T cells enriched from blood (not recorded which). The chain's CDR3 is CSVEDFGEAPDTQYF. Written as DNA, the CDR3 is TGCAGCGTTGAAGATTTCGGGGAGGCCCCAGATACGCAGTATTTT.